A selection of T cell receptor beta chains follows, all from one sample in a study of spatial heterogeneity in lung cancer. TCRdb itself ran the 5' RACE reads through MiXCR, one entry per CDR3 protein. The sample consists of roughly 8,000 distinct CDR3 sequences, over 6.5% of them appearing once. The sequencing here drew on PBMCs, taken at surgery. The receptor set was obtained from a male donor with early-stage non-small cell lung cancer. Each CDR3 is given with its conserved first and last residue. D genes are given only for firm matches. Clone size, where shown, is once, few, many, or a class for clones that have expanded.

abundance: many; d_gene: TRBD1; v_gene: TRBV29-1; j_gene: TRBJ1-1; CDR3nt: TGCAGCGTTGAAGAAAGGACAGGGAACACTGAAGCTTTCTTT; CDR3aa: CSVEERTGNTEAFF
abundance: many; d_gene: -; v_gene: TRBV12-3/TRBV12-4; j_gene: TRBJ2-7; CDR3nt: TGTGCCAGCAGTCCGCAGGGCTACGAGCAGTACTTC; CDR3aa: CASSPQGYEQYF
abundance: many; d_gene: TRBD1; v_gene: TRBV20-1; j_gene: TRBJ2-7; CDR3nt: TGCAGCTATCCCGGACAGGGGATGAACTCCTACGAGCAGTACTTC; CDR3aa: CSYPGQGMNSYEQYF
abundance: few; d_gene: -; v_gene: TRBV7-9; j_gene: TRBJ2-3; CDR3nt: TGTGCCAGCAGCCAGCTCCCATGGGGCGGAGACCTAAAGCAGGCAGATACGCAGTATTTT; CDR3aa: CASSQLPWGGDLKQADTQYF
abundance: many; d_gene: -; v_gene: TRBV19; j_gene: TRBJ2-1; CDR3nt: TGTGCCAGTAGGGATGGATACAATGAGCAGTTCTTC; CDR3aa: CASRDGYNEQFF
abundance: many; d_gene: -; v_gene: TRBV27; j_gene: TRBJ2-7; CDR3nt: TGTGCCAGCAGTTACGCGGAAAGCTACGAGCAGTACTTC; CDR3aa: CASSYAESYEQYF
abundance: many; d_gene: TRBD1; v_gene: TRBV24-1; j_gene: TRBJ2-1; CDR3nt: TGTGCCACCAGTGACTCCGGGACAGGGGTTTTGGTGGATGAGCAGTTCTTC; CDR3aa: CATSDSGTGVLVDEQFF
abundance: large; d_gene: TRBD2; v_gene: TRBV7-3; j_gene: TRBJ2-3; CDR3nt: TGTGCCAGCAGCGCTACTAGCGGTGAATCAGATACGCAGTATTTT; CDR3aa: CASSATSGESDTQYF
abundance: -; d_gene: -; v_gene: TRBV4-2; j_gene: TRBJ1-1; CDR3nt: TGTGCCAGCAGCCAAGAAGTAGGGCGGGGGGCTTTCTTT; CDR3aa: CASSQEVGRGAFF
abundance: many; d_gene: TRBD1; v_gene: TRBV12-3/TRBV12-4; j_gene: TRBJ1-3; CDR3nt: TGTGCCAGCAGACACAGGGGGCGAAGAAACACCATATATTTT; CDR3aa: CASRHRGRRNTIYF
abundance: many; d_gene: TRBD2; v_gene: TRBV28; j_gene: TRBJ2-7; CDR3nt: TGTGCCAGCAGATCGGTGGCGGGAGGAGCCTACGAGCAGTACTTC; CDR3aa: CASRSVAGGAYEQYF
abundance: many; d_gene: -; v_gene: TRBV20-1; j_gene: TRBJ2-1; CDR3nt: TGCAGTGCTAGACCCTGGACCGGGAGCTCCTACAATGAGCAGTTCTTC; CDR3aa: CSARPWTGSSYNEQFF
abundance: many; d_gene: -; v_gene: TRBV18; j_gene: TRBJ2-3; CDR3nt: TGTGCCAGCTCACCGGAGATGAAGGGTACGCAGTATTTT; CDR3aa: CASSPEMKGTQYF
abundance: many; d_gene: -; v_gene: TRBV5-1; j_gene: TRBJ2-1; CDR3nt: TGCGCCAGCAGAGGGTCGAGCTCCTACAATGAGCAGTTCTTC; CDR3aa: CASRGSSSYNEQFF
abundance: many; d_gene: -; v_gene: TRBV27; j_gene: TRBJ2-5; CDR3nt: TGTGCCAGCAGTTTTCGGGTTCAAGAGACCCAGTACTTC; CDR3aa: CASSFRVQETQYF
abundance: many; d_gene: -; v_gene: TRBV30; j_gene: TRBJ2-1; CDR3nt: TGTGCCTGGAGTGTAAAGAGGAGCTCCTACAATGAGCAGTTCTTC; CDR3aa: CAWSVKRSSYNEQFF
abundance: -; d_gene: TRBD1; v_gene: TRBV6-2/TRBV6-3; j_gene: TRBJ2-3; CDR3nt: TGTGCCAGCAGCCTCGCGACAGGGGGGCAGTCAGATACGCAGTATTTT; CDR3aa: CASSLATGGQSDTQYF
abundance: many; d_gene: -; v_gene: TRBV7-9; j_gene: TRBJ2-3; CDR3nt: TGTGCCAGCAGCGCAGAATACAGGGCAGATACGCAGTATTTT; CDR3aa: CASSAEYRADTQYF
abundance: few; d_gene: -; v_gene: TRBV12-3/TRBV12-4; j_gene: TRBJ1-2; CDR3nt: TGTGCCAGCAGTTTATGGCCGACTCACACCTTC; CDR3aa: CASSLWPTHTF
abundance: few; d_gene: -; v_gene: TRBV13; j_gene: TRBJ1-1; CDR3nt: TGTGCCAGCAGCTTAGGGGGCGCGTACACTGAAGCTTTCTTT; CDR3aa: CASSLGGAYTEAFF
abundance: many; d_gene: TRBD2; v_gene: TRBV7-2; j_gene: TRBJ2-2; CDR3nt: TGTGCCAGCAGCCTAGCGGGAGACTTGAACACCGGGGAGCTGTTTTTT; CDR3aa: CASSLAGDLNTGELFF
abundance: -; d_gene: TRBD2; v_gene: TRBV3-1; j_gene: TRBJ2-3; CDR3nt: TGTGCCAGCAGCCAAGCGGGAGGAGGGAGCACAGATACGCAGTATTTT; CDR3aa: CASSQAGGGSTDTQYF
abundance: many; d_gene: TRBD2; v_gene: TRBV5-1; j_gene: TRBJ2-1; CDR3nt: TGCGCCAGCAGCTTAGCGGGAGCGGTCTACAATGAGCAGTTCTTC; CDR3aa: CASSLAGAVYNEQFF
abundance: many; d_gene: -; v_gene: TRBV6-2/TRBV6-3; j_gene: TRBJ2-1; CDR3nt: TGTGCCAGCAGTTACTCTGAGATTGCCGCCGGTGAGCAGTTCTTC; CDR3aa: CASSYSEIAAGEQFF
abundance: many; d_gene: -; v_gene: TRBV27; j_gene: TRBJ1-4; CDR3nt: TGTGCCAGCAGTTTCGGAGGTGCAACTAATGAAAAACTGTTTTTT; CDR3aa: CASSFGGATNEKLFF
abundance: many; d_gene: -; v_gene: TRBV2; j_gene: TRBJ2-7; CDR3nt: TGTGCCAGCAGTGACTCCCTGACGGTCGACGAGCAGTACTTC; CDR3aa: CASSDSLTVDEQYF
abundance: many; d_gene: TRBD2; v_gene: TRBV6-2/TRBV6-3; j_gene: TRBJ2-7; CDR3nt: TGTGCCAGCAGTTACAGGGAGGGGTACGAGCAGTACTTC; CDR3aa: CASSYREGYEQYF
abundance: many; d_gene: -; v_gene: TRBV2; j_gene: TRBJ2-7; CDR3nt: TGTGCCAACGCTCGAGGGGACCTCTCCTACGAGCAGTACTTC; CDR3aa: CANARGDLSYEQYF
abundance: many; d_gene: -; v_gene: TRBV5-1; j_gene: TRBJ1-1; CDR3nt: TGCGCCAGCAGCTTGGCGGCCATGAACACTGAAGCTTTCTTT; CDR3aa: CASSLAAMNTEAFF
abundance: many; d_gene: -; v_gene: TRBV27; j_gene: TRBJ2-4; CDR3nt: TGTGCCAGCAGTTTTGCCCTACCCGGGGAAGCCAAAAACATTCAGTACTTC; CDR3aa: CASSFALPGEAKNIQYF
abundance: many; d_gene: TRBD2; v_gene: TRBV7-2; j_gene: TRBJ2-1; CDR3nt: TGTGCCAGCAGCTTAAGACTAGCCCGCTCCTACAATGAGCAGTTCTTC; CDR3aa: CASSLRLARSYNEQFF
abundance: many; d_gene: TRBD2; v_gene: TRBV27; j_gene: TRBJ2-7; CDR3nt: TGTGCCAGCATCGGGAGGCAATACGAGCAGTACTTC; CDR3aa: CASIGRQYEQYF
abundance: many; d_gene: -; v_gene: TRBV14; j_gene: TRBJ2-1; CDR3nt: TGTGCCAGCAGCCCAGGCTGGGTCTTCAATGAGCAGTTCTTC; CDR3aa: CASSPGWVFNEQFF
abundance: medium-sized; d_gene: TRBD1; v_gene: TRBV30; j_gene: TRBJ2-2; CDR3nt: TGTGCCTGGAGCGGACCGGACAGGACGAACACCGGGGAGCTGTTTTTT; CDR3aa: CAWSGPDRTNTGELFF
abundance: many; d_gene: TRBD1; v_gene: TRBV5-1; j_gene: TRBJ2-7; CDR3nt: TGCGCCAGCAGCCCCCGGGACAGGACCTACGAGCAGTACTTC; CDR3aa: CASSPRDRTYEQYF
abundance: many; d_gene: TRBD2; v_gene: TRBV12-3/TRBV12-4; j_gene: TRBJ2-2; CDR3nt: TGTGCCAGCAGTGGATTAGCGGGAGGTCGTACCGGGGAGCTGTTTTTT; CDR3aa: CASSGLAGGRTGELFF
abundance: many; d_gene: -; v_gene: TRBV9; j_gene: TRBJ2-1; CDR3nt: TGTGCCAGCAGCGTAGTCCTCGCGGGAAACGAGGAGCAGTTCTTC; CDR3aa: CASSVVLAGNEEQFF
abundance: many; d_gene: TRBD2; v_gene: TRBV4-2; j_gene: TRBJ2-3; CDR3nt: TGTGCCAGCAGCACGACTAGCGGGGAACGGGATACGCAGTATTTT; CDR3aa: CASSTTSGERDTQYF
abundance: -; d_gene: -; v_gene: TRBV4-1; j_gene: TRBJ2-1; CDR3nt: TGCGCCAGCAGCCAAGTCACTGATCTTAGATACAATGAGCAGTTCTTC; CDR3aa: CASSQVTDLRYNEQFF
abundance: -; d_gene: -; v_gene: TRBV2; j_gene: TRBJ2-3; CDR3nt: TGTGCCAGCAGTGAAGGGACGGGAAAGGATTTT; CDR3aa: CASSEGTGKDF
abundance: -; d_gene: TRBD1; v_gene: TRBV6-5; j_gene: TRBJ2-7; CDR3nt: TGTGCCAGCAGTTACTCGAGGGCAGGGGGCTACGAGCAGTACTTC; CDR3aa: CASSYSRAGGYEQYF
abundance: -; d_gene: -; v_gene: TRBV7-9; j_gene: TRBJ2-6; CDR3nt: TGTGCCAGCAGCTTAGCAACATCTGGGGCCAACGTCCTGACTTTC; CDR3aa: CASSLATSGANVLTF
abundance: -; d_gene: TRBD1; v_gene: TRBV7-2; j_gene: TRBJ1-2; CDR3nt: TGTGCCAGCAGCTCCGGACAGGGTGACTATGGCTACACCTTC; CDR3aa: CASSSGQGDYGYTF
abundance: -; d_gene: TRBD2; v_gene: TRBV6-2/TRBV6-3; j_gene: TRBJ2-7; CDR3nt: TGTGCCAGCAGTGCGACTAGCGGGAATTACGAGCAGTACTTC; CDR3aa: CASSATSGNYEQYF
abundance: many; d_gene: -; v_gene: TRBV20-1; j_gene: TRBJ2-3; CDR3nt: TGCAGTGCTAGAGAGCCAAACTGGGCGGACACCCAACGCACAGATACGCAGTATTTT; CDR3aa: CSAREPNWADTQRTDTQYF
abundance: many; d_gene: TRBD2; v_gene: TRBV11-1; j_gene: TRBJ2-1; CDR3nt: TGTGCCAGCAGCTCCCCATTGGATCGGGCTAGCGGGAGGGGTGAGCAGTTCTTC; CDR3aa: CASSSPLDRASGRGEQFF
abundance: many; d_gene: -; v_gene: TRBV19; j_gene: TRBJ2-5; CDR3nt: TGTGCCAGTAAACCGGATCGGTGGGACTCCTACCAAGAGACCCAGTACTTC; CDR3aa: CASKPDRWDSYQETQYF
abundance: many; d_gene: TRBD2; v_gene: TRBV29-1; j_gene: TRBJ2-3; CDR3nt: TGCAGCGTTTCCCGGGGGGATTTCACAGATACGCAGTATTTT; CDR3aa: CSVSRGDFTDTQYF
abundance: many; d_gene: -; v_gene: TRBV18; j_gene: TRBJ2-1; CDR3nt: TGTGCCAGCTCACCATCGGGAGATGAGCAGTTCTTC; CDR3aa: CASSPSGDEQFF
abundance: many; d_gene: -; v_gene: TRBV5-4; j_gene: TRBJ2-7; CDR3nt: TGTGCCAGCAGCGCCGACTCCCATACCTACGAGCAGTACTTC; CDR3aa: CASSADSHTYEQYF